This T cell receptor beta chain was sequenced for a study of T cells in localized non-small cell lung cancer. The study, taken as a whole, reports: Heterogeneity stays possible, as sequencing covered only one tumor region. Uninvolved adjacent lung showed the highest T cell clonality, exceeding tumor. In the blood, greater T cell density corresponded to longer overall survival. Adjacent lung held a median roughly 50 of the top 100 tumor clones.

Sequenced by immunoSEQ multiplex PCR; TCRdb stores in-frame clones only, minus some. The sample contains about 55,000 clones, approximately 80% of which appear only once. Per germline, CDR1 SGHRS and CDR2 YFSETQ. The CDR3 contains 13 residues. Trimming pared 2 bases from V and 4 bases from J, leaving 9 bases between. For this clone: Its target is not known.

The chain recombines TRBV5-1 with TRBJ2-5, with D perhaps assigned TRBD1 or TRBD2 (6 bases each). This material consisted of peripheral blood mononuclear cells, taken before any cancer treatment. This TCR came from a man aged 40 to 70 with stage III lung adenocarcinoma. The DNA of the CDR3 is TGCGCCAGCAGCTTACAGGGAGGAGAGACCCAGTACTTC. Residues: CASSLQGGETQYF.